The rows below give T cell receptor beta chains drawn from one sample of a study of cytomegalovirus exposure and HLA in healthy donors. The method was immunoSEQ multiplex PCR; TCRdb's version includes in-frame clones alone and lacks a portion of them. Of roughly 130,000 clones in the sample, 70% to 90% were seen once. Sample: PBMCs. These receptors were collected from a young man in good health and CMV-seronegative. CDR3s leave out the opening cysteine and the closing phenylalanine or tryptophan.

j_gene,v_gene,len,CDR3aa
TRBJ1-2,TRBV27,11,ASSLAGHYGYT
TRBJ2-1,TRBV18,15,ASSQSFSMASYNEQF
TRBJ2-3,TRBV29-1,11,STRDSPTDTQY
TRBJ1-3,TRBV18,13,ASSPGTSGGNTIY
TRBJ1-5,TRBV4-3,15,ASSQVYSGDSNQPQH
TRBJ2-1,TRBV10-2,12,ASSGLAGSNEQF
TRBJ1-1,TRBV18,11,ASSPLVNTEAF
TRBJ1-4,TRBV25-1,13,ASSEFGGNREKLF
TRBJ1-1,TRBV6-5,14,ASSSLGQGWNTEAF
TRBJ1-2,TRBV6-5,10,ATLTDHYGYT
TRBJ2-1,TRBV5-8,15,ASSLVQLTSSYNEQF
TRBJ2-7,TRBV28,9,ASSTVVGQY
TRBJ2-1,TRBV11-2,14,ASSPRGAWNYNEQF
TRBJ2-1,TRBV5-4,14,ASSLREGSSYNEQF
TRBJ1-2,TRBV7-9,12,ASSRETVNYGYT
TRBJ2-7,TRBV18,11,ASSQGDRVEQY
TRBJ1-1,TRBV11-2,11,ASSLASYTEAF
TRBJ2-1,TRBV2,13,ASSLDRESHNEQF
TRBJ1-1,TRBV5-6,15,ASSQGTGSLMNTEAF